Presented here are 6 T cell receptor beta chains from one specimen sequenced in a study of molecular identifiers for immune sequencing clone quantification. TCRdb redid the calling of the PCR reads with MiXCR, one entry per CDR3 protein. The data contain thousands of distinct CDR3 sequences, 33% of them seen just once; the ten biggest clones take up 4% to 5.5%. Sequencing was performed on naive CD8+ T cells from blood, with Jurkat cell RNA spiked in. The sample's subset: FACS-sorted CD8+CD4-CCR7+CD45RA+ naive T cells. These receptors were taken from a human donor in good health. Some libraries in this study had Jurkat cell RNA spiked in.

The chain couples TRBV6-6 to TRBJ2-7; TRBD1 is a possible D gene (6 bases). In germline, CDR1 is MNHNY, CDR2 SVGAGI (reference sequence). V was pared by 11 bases and J by 0 bases, with 20 bases between. The CDR3 runs 15 residues. The CDR3 reads CACSLGAEYSYEQYF. The CDR3 DNA reads as TGTGCCTGCTCTCTGGGGGCAGAATACTCCTACGAGCAGTACTTC.

The CDR3 coding sequence is TGTGCCAGCAGTTTAAGCGGCCGACTCGTCTACGAGCAGTACTTC. It yields the protein CASSLSGRLVYEQYF. V gene TRBV28 combines with J gene TRBJ2-7, with a weak D call TRBD2 (5 bases). The CDR3 contains 15 residues. Germline CDR1 is MDHEN and CDR2 is SYDVKM. Trimming shortened V by 2 bases and J by 3 bases, and 14 bases separated the two germline ends.

This clonotype has just a few counts. This chain connects TRBV7-9 to TRBJ1-4; D is perhaps TRBD1 (5 bases). Germline V gives CDR1 SEHNR, CDR2 FQNEAQ (reference sequence). The CDR3 is 15 residues long. V lost 1 base and J lost 8, with 14 bases in between. This chain's CDR3 is CASSLVAGTAEKLFF. CDR3 sequence (DNA): TGTGCCAGCAGCTTAGTGGCCGGGACGGCAGAAAAACTGTTTTTT.

This clonotype was seen only a few times. V gene TRBV12-3 or TRBV12-4 combines with J gene TRBJ2-7; 7 positions match TRBD1. V lost 5 bases, J lost 2 bases, and 9 bases stayed unmatched. The CDR3 covers 15 residues. CDR3 residues: CASSTARTGPYEQYF. The CDR3 DNA sequence: TGTGCCAGCAGTACCGCCCGGACAGGCCCCTACGAGCAGTACTTC.

This clonotype was found a few times. This chain uses TRBV12-3 or TRBV12-4 with TRBJ1-2; D is unclear. The CDR3 runs to 13 residues. The ends were cut back, 7 bases at V and 6 bases at J, with 15 bases in the middle. The CDR3 sequence: CASTWTPGDGYTF. The CDR3 DNA sequence: TGTGCCAGCACCTGGACTCCTGGGGATGGCTACACCTTC.

V gene TRBV9 combines with J gene TRBJ2-3; TRBD2 agrees at 8 bases. Germline V gives CDR1 SGDLS, CDR2 YYNGEE. CDR3 length: 15 residues. V shed 3 bases and J 0 bases; nucleotides not matched to a gene: 3. In DNA, the CDR3 is TGTGCCAGCAGCGAAGCTAGCGGGAGCACAGATACGCAGTATTTT. Protein sequence: CASSEASGSTDTQYF. Filled out from reference TRBV9 and TRBJ2-3, the complete variable domain reads DSGVTQTPKHLITATGQRVTLRCSPRSGDLSVYWYQQSLDQGLQFLIQYYNGEERAKGNILERFSAQQFPDLHSELNLSSLELGDSALYFCASSEASGSTDTQYFGPGTRLTVL.